This section outlines one TCR beta chain sequence together with its context. Its antigen is currently unknown. The PCR used 60 Vbeta and 13 Jbeta primers. Libraries were prepared by immunoSEQ multiplex PCR; TCRdb keeps only in-frame clonotypes and omits some of them. Across over 110,000 clones, the top ten clones capture 0.9% to 1% of the sample. The data originate from a study of cytomegalovirus exposure and HLA in healthy donors. Findings and limits, study-wide: A later analysis by the authors found several of the most significant clusters apparently linked to common viral pathogens.

Germline V gene sequence: CDR1 KGHSH, CDR2 LQKENI. CDR3 size: 19 residues. Trimming cost V 1 base and J 4 bases; bases outside gene matches: 15. Sequenced material: PBMCs. The TCR was taken from a male donor in good health and CMV-seronegative. The J gene is TRBJ1-2, the V gene TRBV18; TRBD1 matches at 10 bases. CDR3 region: CASSPLSVDSGTGVYGYTF. The DNA for the CDR3 is TGTGCCAGCTCACCACTTTCGGTGGACTCGGGGACAGGGGTCTATGGCTACACCTTC.